This T cell receptor (beta chain) comes out of a study of blood T cell repertoires in COVID-19. Study information: From the United States, Italy and Spain came samples of acute and convalescent COVID-19. Sources were T cells, B-cell-depleted T cells, or PBMCs; the material itself was cDNA or gDNA.

V lost 4 bases and J lost 3, with 28 bases in between. The CDR3 consists of 19 residues. Germline V gene lookup returns CDR1 SGHRS and CDR2 YFSETQ. In the authors' workflow: Amplification of reference gene primers provided the estimated nucleated cell counts. Profiling relied on immunoSEQ multiplex PCR, and the TCRdb table lists in-frame clones only, not all of them. Clonal size and the V and J genes are those of that table, whereas D and trimming came from the DNA. The sample holds 150,000 or so clones, approximately 80% seen once. This sequence joins TRBV5-1 and TRBJ1-1, with D perhaps TRBD1 (6 bases). Sequenced sample: peripheral blood. The sequence came from a woman of 80 years or more with acute or convalescent COVID-19. CDR3 sequence reads: CASSPWPSRGLGQYTEAFF. In nucleotides, the CDR3 is TGCGCCAGCAGCCCGTGGCCATCCAGGGGCTTAGGACAATACACTGAAGCTTTCTTT.